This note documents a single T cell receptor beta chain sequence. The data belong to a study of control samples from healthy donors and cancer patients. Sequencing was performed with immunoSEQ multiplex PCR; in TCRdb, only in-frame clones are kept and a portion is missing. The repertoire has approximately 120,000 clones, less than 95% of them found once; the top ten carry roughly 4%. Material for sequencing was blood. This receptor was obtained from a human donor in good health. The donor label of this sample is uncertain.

CDR3 nucleotide sequence: TGTGCCAGCAGTTTCGGTGATACGCAGTATTTT. Its translation: CASSFGDTQYF. The chain has TRBV6-5 and TRBJ2-3; D not certain. The CDR3 is made up of 11 amino acids. The germline V and J ends were trimmed by 4 bases and 6 bases, with 5 bases remaining between them. Germline V gene data show CDR1 as MNHEY and CDR2 as SVGAGI.